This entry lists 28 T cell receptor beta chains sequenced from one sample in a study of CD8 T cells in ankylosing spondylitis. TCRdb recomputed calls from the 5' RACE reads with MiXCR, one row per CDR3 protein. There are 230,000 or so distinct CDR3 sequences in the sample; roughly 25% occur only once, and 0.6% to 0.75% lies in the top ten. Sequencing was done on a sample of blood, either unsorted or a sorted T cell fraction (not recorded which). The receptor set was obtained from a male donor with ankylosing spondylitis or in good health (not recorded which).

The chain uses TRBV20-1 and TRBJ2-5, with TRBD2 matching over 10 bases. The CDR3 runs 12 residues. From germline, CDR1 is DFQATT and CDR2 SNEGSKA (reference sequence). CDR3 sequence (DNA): TGCACCGGGACTAGCGATCGAGAGACCCAGTACTTC. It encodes CTGTSDRETQYF.

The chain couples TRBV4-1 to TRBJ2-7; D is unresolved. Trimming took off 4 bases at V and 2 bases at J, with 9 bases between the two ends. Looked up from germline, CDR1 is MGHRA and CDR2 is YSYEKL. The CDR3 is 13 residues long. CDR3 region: CASSRDKAYEQYF. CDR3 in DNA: TGCGCCAGCAGCCGTGACAAGGCCTACGAGCAGTACTTC.

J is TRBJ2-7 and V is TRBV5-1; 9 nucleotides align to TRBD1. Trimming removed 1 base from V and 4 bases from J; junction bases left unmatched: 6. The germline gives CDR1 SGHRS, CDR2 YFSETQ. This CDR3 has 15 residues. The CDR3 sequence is CASSLRTGEGYEQYF. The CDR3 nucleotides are TGCGCCAGCAGCTTGCGGACAGGGGAAGGGTACGAGCAGTACTTC.

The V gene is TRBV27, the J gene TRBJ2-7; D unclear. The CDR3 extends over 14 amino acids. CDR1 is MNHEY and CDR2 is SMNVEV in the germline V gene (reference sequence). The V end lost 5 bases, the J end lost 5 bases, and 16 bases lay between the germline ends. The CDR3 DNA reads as TGTGCCAGCAGTCTATACAAGGGAACCCACGAGCAGTACTTC. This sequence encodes CASSLYKGTHEQYF.

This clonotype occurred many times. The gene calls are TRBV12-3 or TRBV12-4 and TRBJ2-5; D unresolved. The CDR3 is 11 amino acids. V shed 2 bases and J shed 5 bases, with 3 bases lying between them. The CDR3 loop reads CASSLMETQYF. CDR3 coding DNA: TGTGCCAGCAGTTTAATGGAGACCCAGTACTTC.

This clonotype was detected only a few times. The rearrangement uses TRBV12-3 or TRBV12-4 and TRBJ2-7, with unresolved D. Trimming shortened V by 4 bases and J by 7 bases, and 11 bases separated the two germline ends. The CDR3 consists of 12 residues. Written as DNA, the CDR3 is TGTGCCAGCAGTTCCACCTCCGGGGAGCAGTACTTC. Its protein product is CASSSTSGEQYF.

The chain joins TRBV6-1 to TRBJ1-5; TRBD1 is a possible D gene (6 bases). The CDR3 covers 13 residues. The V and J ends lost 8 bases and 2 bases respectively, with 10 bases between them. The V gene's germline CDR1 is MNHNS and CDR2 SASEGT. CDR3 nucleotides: TGTGCCAGCGGGGGGGGCGGCAATCAGCCCCAGCATTTT. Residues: CASGGGGNQPQHF.

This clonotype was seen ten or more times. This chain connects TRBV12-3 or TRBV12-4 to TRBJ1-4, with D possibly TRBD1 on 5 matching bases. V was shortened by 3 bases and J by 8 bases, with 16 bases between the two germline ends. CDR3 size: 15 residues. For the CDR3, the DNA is TGTGCCAGCAGTTTTTACTCGCAGGCAGGGGAAAAACTGTTTTTT. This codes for CASSFYSQAGEKLFF.

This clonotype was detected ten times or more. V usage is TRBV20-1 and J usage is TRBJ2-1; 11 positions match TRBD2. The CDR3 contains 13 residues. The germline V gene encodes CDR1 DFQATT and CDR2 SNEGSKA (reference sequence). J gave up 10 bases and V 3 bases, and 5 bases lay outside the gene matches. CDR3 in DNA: TGCAGTGCTAGTGGGCTAGCGGGGGGAGAGCAGTTCTTC. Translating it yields CSASGLAGGEQFF.

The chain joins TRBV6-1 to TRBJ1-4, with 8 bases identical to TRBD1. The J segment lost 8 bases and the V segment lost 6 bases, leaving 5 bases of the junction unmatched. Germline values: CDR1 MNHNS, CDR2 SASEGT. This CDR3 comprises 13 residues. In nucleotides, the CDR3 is TGTGCCAGCAGCCCGGACAGGGTCGAAAAACTGTTTTTT. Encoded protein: CASSPDRVEKLFF.

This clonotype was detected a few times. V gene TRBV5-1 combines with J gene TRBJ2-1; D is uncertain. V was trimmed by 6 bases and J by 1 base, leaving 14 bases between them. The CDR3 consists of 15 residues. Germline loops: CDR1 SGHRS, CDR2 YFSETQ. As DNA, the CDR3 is TGCGCCAGCAACCCCCCGGAGAGTTCCTACAATGAGCAGTTCTTC. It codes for CASNPPESSYNEQFF.

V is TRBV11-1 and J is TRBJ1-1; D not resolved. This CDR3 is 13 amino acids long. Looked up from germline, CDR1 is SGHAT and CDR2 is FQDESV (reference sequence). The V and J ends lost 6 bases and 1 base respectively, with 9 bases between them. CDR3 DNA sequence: TGTGCCAGCAGTCTAATGGCGAACACTGAAGCTTTCTTT. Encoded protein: CASSLMANTEAFF.

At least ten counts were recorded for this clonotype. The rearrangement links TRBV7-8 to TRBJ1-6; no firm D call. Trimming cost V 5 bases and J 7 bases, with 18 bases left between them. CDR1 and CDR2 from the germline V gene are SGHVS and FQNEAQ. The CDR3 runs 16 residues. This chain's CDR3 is CASSPLPDMSNSPLHF. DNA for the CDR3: TGTGCCAGCAGCCCACTACCCGACATGTCGAATTCACCCCTCCACTTT.

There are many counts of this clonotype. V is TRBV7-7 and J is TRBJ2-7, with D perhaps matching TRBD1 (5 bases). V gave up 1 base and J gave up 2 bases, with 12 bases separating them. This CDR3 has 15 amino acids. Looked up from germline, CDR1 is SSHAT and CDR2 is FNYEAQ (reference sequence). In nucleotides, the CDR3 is TGTGCCAGCAGCTTAGGTGCAGGGTTGGCCTACGAGCAGTACTTC. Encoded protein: CASSLGAGLAYEQYF.

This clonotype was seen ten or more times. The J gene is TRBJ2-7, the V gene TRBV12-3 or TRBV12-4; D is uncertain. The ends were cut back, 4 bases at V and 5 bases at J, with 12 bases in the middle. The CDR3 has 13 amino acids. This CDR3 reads CASSSRKLNEQYF. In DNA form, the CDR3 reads TGTGCCAGCAGTTCCCGGAAGTTAAACGAGCAGTACTTC.

The CDR3 reads CASSLGAAYEQYF. The CDR3 coding sequence is TGCGCCAGCAGCTTGGGTGCAGCCTACGAGCAGTACTTC. This sequence joins TRBV5-1 and TRBJ2-7; D is unclear. The germline gives CDR1 SGHRS, CDR2 YFSETQ. The V and J ends lost 0 bases and 2 bases respectively, with 6 bases between them. This CDR3 is built from 13 residues.

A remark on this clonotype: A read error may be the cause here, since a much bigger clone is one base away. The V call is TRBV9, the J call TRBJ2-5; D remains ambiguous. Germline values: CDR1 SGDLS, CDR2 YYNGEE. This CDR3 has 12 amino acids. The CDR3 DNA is TGTGCCTGCAGCGTAGTAGAAGAGACCCAGTACTTC. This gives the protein CACSVVEETQYF.

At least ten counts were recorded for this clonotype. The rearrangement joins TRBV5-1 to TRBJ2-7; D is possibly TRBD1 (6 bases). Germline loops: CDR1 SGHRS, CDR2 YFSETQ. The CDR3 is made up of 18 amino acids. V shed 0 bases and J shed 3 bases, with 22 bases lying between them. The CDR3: CASSLAQGSGDIDYEQYF. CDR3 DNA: TGCGCCAGCAGCTTGGCTCAAGGCTCAGGGGACATCGACTACGAGCAGTACTTC.

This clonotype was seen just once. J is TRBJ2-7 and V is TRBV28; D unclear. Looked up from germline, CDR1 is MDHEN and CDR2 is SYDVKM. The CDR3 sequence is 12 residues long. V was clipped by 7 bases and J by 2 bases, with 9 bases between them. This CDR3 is CASNIAPYEQYF. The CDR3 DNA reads TGTGCCAGCAACATTGCTCCCTACGAGCAGTACTTC.

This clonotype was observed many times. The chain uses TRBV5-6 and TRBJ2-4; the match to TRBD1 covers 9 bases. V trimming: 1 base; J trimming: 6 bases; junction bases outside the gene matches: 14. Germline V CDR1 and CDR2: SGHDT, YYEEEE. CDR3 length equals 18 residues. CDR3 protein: CASSLRWGAGTGRNIQYF. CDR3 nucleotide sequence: TGTGCCAGCAGCTTGCGTTGGGGGGCGGGGACAGGGAGAAACATTCAGTACTTC.

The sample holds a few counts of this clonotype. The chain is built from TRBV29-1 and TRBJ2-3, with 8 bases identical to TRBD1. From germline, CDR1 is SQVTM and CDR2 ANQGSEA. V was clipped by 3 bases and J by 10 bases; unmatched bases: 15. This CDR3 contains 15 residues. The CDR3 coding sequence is TGCAGCGTTGACCCAGGGGGCGCTTTTCTTGTGGCGCAGTATTTT. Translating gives CSVDPGGAFLVAQYF.

The CDR3 DNA follows: TGCAGTGCTTCGGACAGGGGGGGCTACACCTTC. Encoded protein: CSASDRGGYTF. The chain carries TRBV20-1 and TRBJ1-2; 10 nucleotides line up with TRBD1. Germline-derived CDR1 and CDR2 are DFQATT and SNEGSKA (reference sequence). There are 11 residues in the CDR3. The V gene end was trimmed by 5 bases and the J gene end by 8 bases; junction bases not matched to a gene: 2.

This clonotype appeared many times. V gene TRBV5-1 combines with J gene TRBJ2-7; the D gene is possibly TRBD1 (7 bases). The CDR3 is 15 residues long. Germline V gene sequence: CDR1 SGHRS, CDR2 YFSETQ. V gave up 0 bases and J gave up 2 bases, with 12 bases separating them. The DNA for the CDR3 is TGCGCCAGCAGCTTGGACGCAGGGGGGCCCTACGAGCAGTACTTC. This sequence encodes CASSLDAGGPYEQYF.

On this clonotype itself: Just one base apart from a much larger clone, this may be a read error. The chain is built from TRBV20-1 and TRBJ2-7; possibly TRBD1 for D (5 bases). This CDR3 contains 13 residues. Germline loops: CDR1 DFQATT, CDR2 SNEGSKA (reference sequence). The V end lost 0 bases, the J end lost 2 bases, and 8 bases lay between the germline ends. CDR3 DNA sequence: TGCAGTGCTAGAGATTCCAGGGCCTACGAGCAGTACTTC. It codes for CSARDSRAYEQYF.

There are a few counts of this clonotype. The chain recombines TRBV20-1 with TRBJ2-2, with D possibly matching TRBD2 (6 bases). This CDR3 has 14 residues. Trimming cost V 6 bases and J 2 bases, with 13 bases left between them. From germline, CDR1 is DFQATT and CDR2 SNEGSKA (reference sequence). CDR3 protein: CSAVGEDNTGELFF. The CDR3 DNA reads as TGCAGTGCGGTGGGGGAGGACAACACCGGGGAGCTGTTTTTT.

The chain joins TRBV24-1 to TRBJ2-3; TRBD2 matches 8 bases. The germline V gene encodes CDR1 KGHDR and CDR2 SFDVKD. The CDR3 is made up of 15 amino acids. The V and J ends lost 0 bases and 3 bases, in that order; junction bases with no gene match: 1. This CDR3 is CATSDLRGGTDTQYF. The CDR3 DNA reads TGTGCCACCAGTGATTTGCGGGGGGGAACAGATACGCAGTATTTT.

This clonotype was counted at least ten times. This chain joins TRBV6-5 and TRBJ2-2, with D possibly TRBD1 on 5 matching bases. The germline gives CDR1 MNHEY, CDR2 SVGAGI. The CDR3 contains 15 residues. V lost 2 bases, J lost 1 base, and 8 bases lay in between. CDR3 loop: CASSYGRVNTGELFF. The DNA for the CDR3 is TGTGCCAGCAGTTACGGCAGGGTGAACACCGGGGAGCTGTTTTTT.

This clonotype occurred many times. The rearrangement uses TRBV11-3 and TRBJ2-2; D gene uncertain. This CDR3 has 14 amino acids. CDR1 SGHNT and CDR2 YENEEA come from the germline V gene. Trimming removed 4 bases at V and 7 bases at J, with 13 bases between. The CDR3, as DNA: TGTGCCAGCAGCTCCCCCGGATACGGCGGGGAGCTGTTTTTT. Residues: CASSSPGYGGELFF.